This T cell receptor beta chain comes out of a study of T cell repertoires in cytomegalovirus infection (dated by TCRdb to about 2019). The study in broad terms: Recently identified HLA-C-restricted CMV epitopes, whose presentation resists viral immunomodulation, were targeted by peptide stimulations together with well-studied HLA-B-restricted epitopes. Donor HLA type was relevant to the analysis, as public TCR beta signatures indicated carriage of CMV infection together with the matching HLA type.

V and J lose 0 bases and 7 bases, and a span of 11 bases separates them. Sequences SGHDT (CDR1) and YYEEEE (CDR2) are obtained from the germline V gene. The CDR3 contains 14 residues, cysteine and phenylalanine counted. Only CDR3 DNA is held: 42 bases, read in frame from base 1. The treatment or condition label here, explained by the study, means: in vitro stimulation with specific CMV peptide epitopes to enrich CMV-specific T cells. TCRdb records Illumina HiSeq 1500 as the sequencer. TCRdb passed the public sequencing reads through fastp at Q25 and MiXCR, retaining productive beta sequences. Each entry is one CDR3 protein sequence, shown with its most common DNA and genes. This sample is represented by approximately 500,000 distinct CDR3 sequences; roughly a third of them were singletons. The ten largest clones capture roughly 17% of the sample. Beyond this particular receptor, the publication reports: Carriers of CMV infection plus the relevant HLA type were discriminated by the cumulative frequency of public TCR beta family members in the study cohort and in an independent roughly 320-donor cohort. The ex vivo response was dominated by HLA-C-restricted CMV-specific TCR beta clonotypes, and the single most frequent clonotype in two of eight donors was supplied by these HLA-C-restricted clonotypes.

As to this clonotype: There is no known antigen for this receptor. The input lacks base qualities; no much larger clone sits a single base away.

The clonotype originates from a human donor in good health (CMV status not recorded). Some clones in this sample may be carry-over from other donors' samples. The sample in question was cultured PBMCs, obtained from culture after CMV antigen stimulation. The V and J genes are TRBV5-6 and TRBJ1-5; a tentative D call is TRBD1 (5 bases match). The nucleotide sequence reads TGTGCCAGCAGCTTGGAGGGGCGCAGGCAGCCCCAGCATTTT. Its translation is CASSLEGRRQPQHF.